Below, one T cell receptor beta chain is given with its context. Germline CDR1 is DFQATT and CDR2 is SNEGSKA (reference sequence). The CDR3 is made up of 11 amino acids. From its re-call of the 5' RACE reads, TCRdb lists each CDR3 protein once, without DNA. This sample's table reports 350,000 to 450,000 distinct CDR3 sequences. The sample belongs to a study of T cells expressing NK-cell markers. Study as a whole: It was sorted CD3+CD56+NKG2C+, CD3+CD56+NKG2C- and CD3+CD56-NKG2C+ T cells that supplied the TCR beta repertoires.

The chain couples TRBV20-1 to TRBJ1-2. The source is a man between 18 and 69 years old in good health. The material sequenced was blood T cells: a sorted CD56 or NKG2C T cell subset, CD4+ or CD8+ T cells, or bulk PBMC T cells (not recorded which). The CDR3 loop reads CSAKIRQGYTF.